This is a list of T cell receptor beta chains from one sample in a study of blood T cell repertoires in COVID-19. Method: immunoSEQ multiplex PCR; TCRdb's copy keeps in-frame clones and lacks some. The sample records 190,000 or so clones, 70% to 85% being singletons. Sequencing input: peripheral blood. These receptors were taken from a woman older than 75 with acute or convalescent COVID-19. Both conserved end residues are part of each CDR3. The D gene is left open where the match is weak. Rows give clone size only sometimes, using once, few, many, or a class for an expanded clone.

TRBJ1-4 | TRBV3-1/TRBV3-2 | - | - | CASSQDVATNEKLFF | TGTGCCAGCAGCCAAGACGTCGCAACTAATGAAAAACTGTTTTTT
TRBJ2-3 | TRBV7-6 | once | - | CASSLEASRPDTQYF | TGTGCCAGCAGCTTAGAAGCTAGCAGGCCAGATACGCAGTATTTT
TRBJ2-7 | TRBV29-1 | - | TRBD2 | CSVDGVGSGSLGGYEQYF | TGCAGCGTTGATGGGGTCGGTAGCGGGAGTCTCGGTGGGTACGAGCAGTACTTC
TRBJ2-3 | TRBV21-1 | - | - | CASNASGTTDTQYF | TGTGCCAGCAACGCTAGCGGGACCACAGATACGCAGTATTTT
TRBJ2-1 | TRBV19 | - | TRBD1 | CATGGRGDRPPGGEQFF | TGTGCTACAGGGGGGCGCGGGGACCGACCCCCCGGGGGTGAGCAGTTCTTC
TRBJ1-2 | TRBV12-5 | few | TRBD1 | CASGLVPGADRGNGYTF | TGTGCTAGTGGTTTGGTACCGGGGGCGGACAGGGGGAATGGCTACACCTTC
TRBJ1-1 | TRBV15 | - | - | CATSRRGRGAYTEAFF | TGTGCCACCAGCAGAAGGGGAAGGGGCGCGTACACTGAAGCTTTCTTT
TRBJ2-7 | TRBV7-9 | - | TRBD1 | CASSVTGAEQYF | TGTGCCAGCAGCGTAACAGGGGCCGAGCAGTACTTC
TRBJ1-5 | TRBV10-1 | few | - | CASSRDSYQPQHF | TGCGCCAGCAGCAGAGACAGTTATCAGCCCCAGCATTTT
TRBJ1-1 | TRBV11-2 | few | - | CASSLGLGAGTEAFF | TGTGCCAGCAGCTTAGGTCTGGGGGCAGGCACTGAAGCTTTCTTT
TRBJ1-1 | TRBV5-4 | - | TRBD1 | CASSADRGVRAFF | TGTGCCAGCAGCGCAGACAGGGGGGTTCGAGCTTTCTTT
TRBJ1-2 | TRBV5-6 | - | - | CASSYQGTGGYTF | TGTGCCAGCAGCTACCAGGGGACGGGAGGCTACACCTTC
TRBJ2-3 | TRBV9 | - | TRBD2 | CASSVFPGGSTDTQYF | TGTGCCAGCAGCGTATTCCCGGGAGGTAGCACAGATACGCAGTATTTT
TRBJ2-7 | TRBV12-5 | - | TRBD1 | CASGLASGTGVYEQYF | TGTGCTAGTGGTTTGGCGTCCGGGACAGGAGTCTACGAGCAGTACTTC
TRBJ2-3 | TRBV12-2 | once | - | CASRWTGTSTSTDTQYF | TGTGCAAGTCGCTGGACCGGGACATCGACTAGCACAGATACGCAGTATTTT
TRBJ2-2 | TRBV6-6 | once | - | CASSARTQGRTGELFF | TGTGCCAGCAGTGCTAGAACGCAGGGTAGAACCGGGGAGCTGTTTTTT
TRBJ2-5 | TRBV5-6 | - | - | CASSLSGGETQYF | TGTGCCAGCAGCTTATCCGGGGGAGAGACCCAGTACTTC
TRBJ1-6 | TRBV27 | - | TRBD1 | CASSQDRARSPLHF | TGTGCCAGCAGTCAAGACAGGGCGAGATCACCCCTCCACTTT
TRBJ1-5 | TRBV7-2 | - | TRBD1 | CASSFDRGQPQHF | TGTGCCAGCAGCTTCGACAGGGGCCAGCCCCAGCATTTT
TRBJ2-3 | TRBV15 | - | - | CATSRDRTFTDTQYF | TGTGCCACCAGCAGAGATAGAACCTTCACAGATACGCAGTATTTT
TRBJ1-6 | TRBV7-2 | - | - | CASSFGRGPSPLHF | TGTGCCAGCAGCTTCGGCAGGGGCCCTTCACCCCTCCACTTT
TRBJ2-7 | TRBV11-2 | - | TRBD2 | CASSLVGGRPYEQYF | TGTGCCAGCAGCTTAGTTGGCGGGAGACCCTACGAGCAGTACTTC
TRBJ2-7 | TRBV18 | few | - | CASSPSGDTYEQYF | TGTGCCAGCTCACCTAGCGGAGATACCTACGAGCAGTACTTC
TRBJ2-7 | TRBV7-9 | - | - | CASSFDGVSYEQYF | TGTGCCAGCAGCTTTGACGGAGTCTCCTACGAGCAGTACTTC
TRBJ2-7 | TRBV19 | - | - | CASSMNSYEQYF | TGTGCCAGTAGTATGAACAGCTACGAGCAGTACTTC
TRBJ2-3 | TRBV6-4 | - | TRBD2 | CASSGQAPGLAGVDTQYF | TGTGCCAGCAGTGGCCAAGCACCGGGACTAGCGGGGGTAGATACGCAGTATTTT
TRBJ2-3 | TRBV12-3/TRBV12-4 | - | - | CASTGGDTQYF | TGTGCCAGCACCGGGGGAGATACGCAGTATTTT
TRBJ2-2 | TRBV4-1 | - | TRBD1 | CASSQETGVSTGELFF | TGCGCCAGCAGCCAGGAGACAGGGGTTAGCACCGGGGAGCTGTTTTTT
TRBJ1-1 | TRBV12-3/TRBV12-4 | - | - | CASSLLYRTGAFF | TGTGCCAGCAGTTTACTGTATAGGACTGGGGCTTTCTTT
TRBJ2-1 | TRBV27 | - | TRBD2 | CASRTGTSEYNEQFF | TGTGCCAGCAGAACCGGGACTAGCGAATACAATGAGCAGTTCTTC
TRBJ2-7 | TRBV6-6 | - | - | CASSGGSGYEQYF | TGTGCCAGCAGTGGAGGGTCCGGGTACGAGCAGTACTTC
TRBJ1-1 | TRBV7-6 | - | - | CASSLVGGENTEAFF | TGTGCCAGCAGCTTAGTCGGCGGGGAGAACACTGAAGCTTTCTTT
TRBJ2-4 | TRBV16 | - | - | CASSQTGEGNIQYF | TGTGCCAGCAGCCAGACCGGAGAGGGAAACATTCAGTACTTC
TRBJ1-1 | TRBV27 | - | TRBD1 | CASSFLGQEPNTEAFF | TGTGCCAGCAGTTTCTTAGGACAGGAACCGAACACTGAAGCTTTCTTT
TRBJ2-1 | TRBV30 | - | TRBD2 | CATSGTSGRYSYNEQFF | TGTGCCACCTCCGGGACTAGCGGGAGGTACTCCTACAATGAGCAGTTCTTC
TRBJ2-7 | TRBV29-1 | - | TRBD1 | CSASRLDRKDEQYF | TGCAGCGCTAGTCGACTGGACAGGAAAGACGAGCAGTACTTC
TRBJ1-1 | TRBV7-8 | - | TRBD1 | CASSLDRTGRTEAFF | TGTGCCAGCAGCTTAGATAGGACAGGGCGAACTGAAGCTTTCTTT
TRBJ1-6 | TRBV27 | - | TRBD1 | CASSLHRGLSYNSPLHF | TGTGCCAGCAGTTTACACAGGGGACTCTCCTATAATTCACCCCTCCACTTT
TRBJ2-3 | TRBV18 | few | - | CASSPTRGQGEQYF | TGTGCCAGCTCACCAACTCGGGGGCAGGGGGAGCAGTATTTT
TRBJ2-7 | TRBV5-1 | - | - | CASSLTLANEQYF | TGCGCCAGCAGCTTGACTCTAGCGAACGAGCAGTACTTC
TRBJ2-7 | TRBV25-1 | - | - | CASRSTNEQYF | TGTGCCAGCAGGTCTACTAACGAGCAGTACTTC
TRBJ2-7 | TRBV15 | - | TRBD1 | CATSRGLGGPYEQYF | TGTGCCACCAGCAGAGGGTTAGGGGGCCCCTACGAGCAGTACTTC
TRBJ1-5 | TRBV7-8 | few | TRBD1 | CASSLAFGTGTPLGNQPQHF | TGTGCCAGCAGCTTAGCTTTCGGGACAGGCACCCCCTTGGGGAATCAGCCCCAGCATTTT
TRBJ2-2 | TRBV3-1/TRBV3-2 | few | TRBD2 | CASSLGGARTGELFF | TGTGCCAGCAGCCTCGGGGGGGCGCGGACCGGGGAGCTGTTTTTT
TRBJ2-1 | TRBV19 | - | TRBD2 | CASSLSGTYNEQFF | TGTGCCAGTAGTCTCAGCGGGACCTACAATGAGCAGTTCTTC
TRBJ2-7 | TRBV5-1 | few | - | CASRGGDNEQYF | TGCGCCAGCAGGGGAGGGGACAACGAGCAGTACTTC
TRBJ2-1 | TRBV27 | - | TRBD1 | CASRTGWGKNEQFF | TGTGCCAGCAGGACAGGGTGGGGGAAGAATGAGCAGTTCTTC
TRBJ1-5 | TRBV5-6 | - | TRBD1 | CASSVRGRLQPQHF | TGTGCCAGCAGCGTGAGGGGGCGACTTCAGCCCCAGCATTTT
TRBJ1-6 | TRBV19 | - | TRBD1 | CASSPTGESSPLHF | TGTGCCAGTAGTCCGACAGGGGAGAGTTCACCCCTCCACTTT
TRBJ2-3 | TRBV24-1 | - | - | CATSDSPGETDTQYF | TGTGCCACCAGTGATTCCCCGGGGGAAACAGATACGCAGTATTTT
TRBJ2-3 | TRBV9 | - | TRBD2 | CASSVGRVAGGNTQYF | TGTGCCAGCAGCGTAGGTAGGGTAGCGGGGGGGAATACGCAGTATTTT
TRBJ1-1 | TRBV5-1 | - | TRBD1 | CASGAGTGANTEAFF | TGCGCCAGCGGGGCCGGGACAGGGGCGAACACTGAAGCTTTCTTT
TRBJ1-3 | TRBV7-2 | - | - | CASSLTRADTIYF | TGTGCCAGCAGCTTAACCAGGGCAGACACCATATATTTT
TRBJ2-2 | TRBV19 | - | TRBD1 | CASSRDRGPGTGELFF | TGTGCCAGTAGTAGGGACAGGGGGCCCGGCACCGGGGAGCTGTTTTTT
TRBJ2-2 | TRBV27 | - | - | CASLKGGALNTGELFF | TGTGCCAGCCTGAAGGGGGGGGCTCTGAACACCGGGGAGCTGTTTTTT